What follows describes a single T cell receptor (beta chain). The clone's antigen remains unknown. No base quality information exists; no much larger clone differs at one position. This sample stems from a study of T cell changes during pregnancy in multiple sclerosis (dated by TCRdb to about 2019). For the study in its entirety: Changes in the T cell repertoire over the course of pregnancy were examined in this study in women with multiple sclerosis.

Ends trimmed: V by 2 bases, J by 4 bases; bases unmatched to a gene: 12. The germline V gene sets CDR1 to SGDLS and CDR2 to YYNGEE. Spanning cysteine to phenylalanine, the CDR3 consists of 17 amino acids. Here the CDR3 DNA is all that survives: 51 bases in frame from base 1. Library preparation was by the immunoSEQ multiplex PCR assay. TCRdb took this table from immuneACCESS and kept in-frame rearrangements with V and J called. Such tables lack part of the clones; where checked against another copy, unresolved V genes explain under half of the gap, and the rest is unexplained. This sample gives 30,000 to 45,000 clones in total; roughly 90% of them show up just once. Around 10% of the sample is held by the ten biggest clonotypes.

The rearranged segments are TRBV9 and TRBJ2-1, with 7 junctional bases fitting TRBD1. The receptor was isolated from a female donor with multiple sclerosis, enrolled in a pregnancy study. The specimen was CD8+ T cells from peripheral blood mononuclear cells, collected in the third trimester of pregnancy. The CDR3 corresponds to CASSVHRDREIYNEQFF. The DNA sequence is as follows: TGTGCCAGCAGCGTTCACCGTGACAGGGAGATTTACAATGAGCAGTTCTTC.